This T cell receptor (beta chain) was obtained from a study of control samples from healthy donors and cancer patients. J gave up 4 bases and V 2 bases, and 4 bases lay outside the gene matches. The CDR3 sequence is 15 residues long. The germline CDR1 and CDR2 sequences are MDHEN and SYDVKM. Clones were read by immunoSEQ multiplex PCR, and TCRdb kept only the in-frame ones, dropping some. This specimen shows some 180,000 clones; the ten leading clones hold 2% to 2.5%. The source material was blood. The clonotype originates from a woman in her 30s in good health. The rearrangement links TRBV28 to TRBJ2-2, with 7 bases lining up with TRBD1. The DNA for the CDR3 is TGTGCCAGCAGTTTAGGGGGACAGAGCACCGGGGAGCTGTTTTTT. This sequence encodes CASSLGGQSTGELFF.